The 16 T cell receptor beta chains below come from one sample, sequenced in a study of vaccination and CD4 T cells after COVID-19. The treatment here: approximately 10-day PBMC culture with coronavirus spike peptide pools or control peptides (ViraFEST assay). Sequence data for DNA of cultured CD4+ T cells were generated by the Oncomine TCR Beta short-read assay. Each CDR3 protein is one row after TCRdb ran MiXCR on the PCR reads. The repertoire includes 15,000 to 25,000 distinct CDR3 sequences, approximately 39% of them detected once, and about 14% sits in the top ten. These receptors lack a known antigen. Sequenced: cultured CD4+ T cells from blood. All receptors derive from a human donor with COVID-19.

This clonotype was observed a handful of times. The gene calls are TRBV24-1 and TRBJ2-5; 14 positions match TRBD2. Germline V CDR1 and CDR2: KGHDR, SFDVKD. CDR3 length: 13 amino acids. Trimming cost V 9 bases and J 7 bases; bases outside gene matches: 3. As DNA, the CDR3 is TGTGCCACCGCCGGGACTAGCGGGGGGACCCAGTACTTC. This gives the protein CATAGTSGGTQYF.

This chain joins TRBV6-5 and TRBJ2-6; D may match TRBD1 or TRBD2 (5 bases each). Between the trimmed V and J ends, which lost 0 bases and 4 bases, there was a span of 7 bases. The CDR3 sequence is 15 residues long. Germline V gene sequence: CDR1 MNHEY, CDR2 SVGAGI. The CDR3 protein is CASSYSGEGANVLTF. CDR3 in DNA: TGTGCCAGCAGTTACTCAGGGGAGGGGGCCAACGTCCTGACTTTC.

The rearrangement joins TRBV6-5 to TRBJ1-3; D gene uncertain. The germline V gene has CDR1 MNHEY and CDR2 SVGAGI. The CDR3 sequence is 19 residues long. Trimming cost V 2 bases and J 4 bases, with 24 bases left between them. In nucleotides, the CDR3 is TGTGCCAGCAGTTACAGCGCGTGGCCAGGAACGAGCGCAGGAAACACCATATATTTT. Protein product: CASSYSAWPGTSAGNTIYF.

The V and J genes are TRBV28 and TRBJ1-5; perhaps TRBD1 as D (6 bases). V was trimmed by 5 bases and J by 3 bases, leaving 14 bases between them. The CDR3 has 15 residues. Germline CDR1 is MDHEN and CDR2 is SYDVKM. The CDR3 nucleotides read TGTGCCAGCAGTCCCCCGACAGGACACAATCAGCCCCAGCATTTT. Residues: CASSPPTGHNQPQHF.

This chain connects TRBV5-4 to TRBJ2-5; 8 nucleotides agree with TRBD2. Trimming cost V 3 bases and J 5 bases; bases outside gene matches: 9. There are 15 residues in the CDR3. From germline, CDR1 is SGHNT and CDR2 YYREEE (reference sequence). The CDR3 DNA follows: TGTGCCAGCAGCTCGCTCCCGACTAGCGCGGAGACCCAGTACTTC. Encoded protein: CASSSLPTSAETQYF.

The rearrangement uses TRBV11-2 and TRBJ1-5; D gene ambiguous. V lost 1 base and J lost 4, with 5 bases in between. CDR1 and CDR2 from the germline V gene are SGHAT and FQNNGV. This CDR3 is built from 13 residues. The CDR3 DNA reads TGTGCCAGCAGCTTAGTAAGGAATCAGCCCCAGCATTTT. Residues: CASSLVRNQPQHF.

This clonotype showed up just once. The rearrangement joins TRBV28 to TRBJ1-5, with TRBD1 as a possible D gene (6 bases). Germline values: CDR1 MDHEN, CDR2 SYDVKM. The CDR3 is made up of 15 amino acids. The V gene lost 7 bases and the J gene lost 6 bases, with 19 bases spanning the gap. In DNA, the CDR3 is TGTGCCAGCACCGGCGGGAGGGGGGTGAGTCAGCCCCAGCATTTT. It translates to CASTGGRGVSQPQHF.

This sequence joins TRBV6-1 and TRBJ1-4; a possible D gene is TRBD1 (6 bases). Germline V lookup: CDR1 MNHNS, CDR2 SASEGT. The CDR3 has 15 residues. V was shortened by 6 bases and J by 2 bases, with 13 bases between the two germline ends. CDR3 in amino acids: CASSPEGETNEKLFF. In DNA, the CDR3 is TGTGCCAGCAGCCCCGAGGGGGAGACTAATGAAAAACTGTTTTTT.

The V call is TRBV7-8, the J call TRBJ1-3; weak D call: TRBD1 (6 bases). This CDR3 spans 17 amino acids. Per germline, CDR1 SGHVS and CDR2 FQNEAQ. V dropped 5 bases and J dropped 0 bases, with 17 bases sitting between them. DNA for the CDR3: TGTGCCAGCAGCCCCCCGGGGGGGGCAAGCTCTGGAAACACCATATATTTT. It translates to CASSPPGGASSGNTIYF.

This clonotype is a singleton in its sample. This rearrangement joins TRBV11-3 to TRBJ1-2; TRBD1 agrees at 11 bases. Looked up from germline, CDR1 is SGHNT and CDR2 is YENEEA. Trimming removed 6 bases from V and 1 base from J; junction bases left unmatched: 10. The CDR3 extends over 17 amino acids. The CDR3 DNA reads TGTGCCAGCAGTTACTACGGACAGGGGGCGCTTAACTATGGCTACACCTTC. It encodes CASSYYGQGALNYGYTF.

This clonotype is medium-sized. The rearrangement joins TRBV11-1 to TRBJ2-2, with D perhaps given as TRBD1 or TRBD2 (5 bases each). Germline-derived CDR1 and CDR2 are SGHAT and FQDESV (reference sequence). The CDR3 spans 17 residues. V lost 5 bases to trimming and J lost 0 bases, with 16 bases between them. DNA for the CDR3: TGTGCCAGCAGCCCCGGGGCAGGGAAACCGAACACCGGGGAGCTGTTTTTT. Its protein product is CASSPGAGKPNTGELFF.

The chain has TRBV12-3 or TRBV12-4 and TRBJ2-3; 8 nucleotides match TRBD2. V lost 3 bases, J lost 2 bases, and 4 bases stayed unmatched. The CDR3 sequence is 15 residues long. CDR3 DNA sequence: TGTGCCAGCAGTTTCGGGGGGGGACCCACAGATACGCAGTATTTT. It codes for CASSFGGGPTDTQYF.

The chain joins TRBV20-1 to TRBJ1-2; 8 bases are a match to TRBD1. V lost 4 bases and J lost 2; bases outside the gene matches: 6. CDR3 size: 14 residues. The germline V gene has CDR1 DFQATT and CDR2 SNEGSKA (reference sequence). The chain's CDR3 is CSAILGQGNYGYTF. DNA for the CDR3: TGCAGTGCTATCCTCGGACAGGGCAACTATGGCTACACCTTC.

The chain recombines TRBV19 with TRBJ2-7, with D perhaps TRBD1 (6 bases). The CDR3 has 15 amino acids. Per germline, CDR1 LNHDA and CDR2 SQIVND (reference sequence). The V gene lost 4 bases and the J gene lost 6 bases, with 19 bases spanning the gap. CDR3 DNA sequence: TGTGCCAGTAGTACCCACAGGGTCAACGAAGGCGAGCAGTACTTC. This encodes CASSTHRVNEGEQYF.

This clonotype came up a few times. V usage is TRBV7-2 and J usage is TRBJ1-1; no firm D call. V was pared by 2 bases and J by 6 bases, with 13 bases between. CDR3 length: 14 residues. Germline V lookup: CDR1 SGHTA, CDR2 FQGNSA. This chain's CDR3 is CASSLIRLRPEAFF. The CDR3, as DNA: TGTGCCAGCAGCTTAATACGGCTTAGGCCTGAAGCTTTCTTT.

This clonotype has only a few counts. The chain combines TRBV28 with TRBJ1-5; 7 bases map to TRBD1. Per the germline V gene, CDR1 is MDHEN and CDR2 is SYDVKM. CDR3 length: 12 amino acids. The junction had 4 bases not matched to a gene; V was cut back by 5 bases and J by 9 bases. CDR3 nucleotide sequence: TGTGCCAGCAGTACAGGGGTTCGGCCCCAGCATTTT. Translation: CASSTGVRPQHF.